Reported below is one T cell receptor beta chain. What it recognizes is unknown. From germline, CDR1 is SGHRS and CDR2 YFSETQ. The CDR3 is 15 residues long. The data stem from a study of T cells expressing NK-cell markers. In the study overall: It was sorted CD3+CD56-NKG2C+, CD3+CD56+NKG2C- and CD3+CD56+NKG2C+ T cells that provided the TCR beta repertoires. The authors sequenced eight donors, of whom seven were HCMV-seropositive and one was seronegative. Study results and limitations: It is unclear if expanded NKG2C-expressing clones target HCMV antigens.

Using the 5' RACE reads, TCRdb records one entry per CDR3 protein without DNA. The data show 300,000 to 450,000 distinct CDR3 sequences, and the top ten clones hold around 4.9%. Material for sequencing was blood T cells: a sorted CD56 or NKG2C T cell subset, CD4+ or CD8+ T cells, or bulk PBMC T cells (not recorded which). This TCR was recovered from a man aged 18 to 69 in good health. The chain combines TRBV5-1 with TRBJ2-1; the TCRdb call, TRBD1, lacks DNA for checking. CDR3 protein: CASSLAPGALYEQFF. Full variable domain (outside the CDR3, taken from reference TRBV5-1 and TRBJ2-1): KAGVTQTPRYLIKTRGQQVTLSCSPISGHRSVSWYQQTPGQGLQFLFEYFSETQRNKGNFPGRFSGRQFSNSRSEMNVSTLELGDSALYLCASSLAPGALYEQFFGPGTRLTVL.